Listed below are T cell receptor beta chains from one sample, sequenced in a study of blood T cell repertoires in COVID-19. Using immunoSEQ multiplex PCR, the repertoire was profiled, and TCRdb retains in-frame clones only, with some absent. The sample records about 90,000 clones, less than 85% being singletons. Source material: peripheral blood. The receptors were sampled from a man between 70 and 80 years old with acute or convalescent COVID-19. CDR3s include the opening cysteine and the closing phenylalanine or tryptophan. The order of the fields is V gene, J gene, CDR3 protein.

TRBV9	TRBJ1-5	CASSAQEYAQPQHF
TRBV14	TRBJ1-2	CASSPDRNYGYTF
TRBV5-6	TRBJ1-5	CASSSDREGRWQPQHF
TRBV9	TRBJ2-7	CASSPQVGASEQYF
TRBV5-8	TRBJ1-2	CASSLEAGPNYGYTF
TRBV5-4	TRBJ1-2	CASSEGTVLGYGYTF
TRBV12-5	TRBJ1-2	CASGIGGSYGYTF
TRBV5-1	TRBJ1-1	CASSLSLTGGDTEAFF
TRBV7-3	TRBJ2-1	CASSLIAREQFF
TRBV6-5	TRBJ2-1	CASSYLDRGYEQFF
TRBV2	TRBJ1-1	CASSSVGQGSEAFF
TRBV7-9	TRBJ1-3	CASSTSGNTIYF
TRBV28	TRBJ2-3	CASSLAGSLDTQYF
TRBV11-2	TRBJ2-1	CASSFKARGGRVNEQFF
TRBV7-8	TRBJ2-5	CASSRGTEMGLQETQYF
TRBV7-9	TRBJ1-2	CASSKTGDGYTF
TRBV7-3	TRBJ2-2	CASSPRGGRINTGELFF
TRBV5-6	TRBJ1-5	CASSLSPGLGNQPQHF
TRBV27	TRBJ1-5	CASSTGTGGGQPQHF
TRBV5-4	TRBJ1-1	CASSLDGEGEAFF
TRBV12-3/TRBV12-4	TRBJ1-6	CASRRVPSPLHF
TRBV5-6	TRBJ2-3	CASSLLIRTWGQPTDTQYF
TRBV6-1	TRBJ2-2	CASSGGWDRGDPTGELFF
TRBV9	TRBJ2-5	CASSVGYSGGSGETQYF
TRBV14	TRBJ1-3	CASSQDFPASSGNTIYF
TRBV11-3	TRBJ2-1	CASSARTGEYNEQFF
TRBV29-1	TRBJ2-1	CSVELWDMGELAGARSYNEQFF
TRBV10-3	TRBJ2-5	CAISGQGPGETQYF
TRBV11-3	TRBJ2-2	CASSIRDRGTNTGELFF
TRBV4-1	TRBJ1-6	CASSQAELNSPLHF
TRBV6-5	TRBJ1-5	CASTQGAGNQPQHF
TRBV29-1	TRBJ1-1	CSVVLGTGVTEAFF
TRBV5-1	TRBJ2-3	CASGNRDLTDTQYF
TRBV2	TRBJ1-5	CASSGPTGPLNQPQHF
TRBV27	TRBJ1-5	CASSPRTEQPQHF
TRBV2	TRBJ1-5	CASSVGLWGGQPQHF
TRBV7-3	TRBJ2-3	CASSLKGGGGTDTQYF
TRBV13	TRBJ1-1	CASSFTGMNTEAFF
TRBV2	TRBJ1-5	CASSPISNQPQHF
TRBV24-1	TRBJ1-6	CATSVGQNSLLHF
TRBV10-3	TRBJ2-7	CAISSQAGLVGNEQYF
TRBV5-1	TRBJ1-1	CASSLGGTANTEAFF
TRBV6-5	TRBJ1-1	CASSPHGTGDTEAFF
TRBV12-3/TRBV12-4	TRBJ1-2	CASNTLTGDGYTF
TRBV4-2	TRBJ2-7	CASSQEGLAGEWYF
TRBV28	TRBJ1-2	CASSLAGSANYGYTF